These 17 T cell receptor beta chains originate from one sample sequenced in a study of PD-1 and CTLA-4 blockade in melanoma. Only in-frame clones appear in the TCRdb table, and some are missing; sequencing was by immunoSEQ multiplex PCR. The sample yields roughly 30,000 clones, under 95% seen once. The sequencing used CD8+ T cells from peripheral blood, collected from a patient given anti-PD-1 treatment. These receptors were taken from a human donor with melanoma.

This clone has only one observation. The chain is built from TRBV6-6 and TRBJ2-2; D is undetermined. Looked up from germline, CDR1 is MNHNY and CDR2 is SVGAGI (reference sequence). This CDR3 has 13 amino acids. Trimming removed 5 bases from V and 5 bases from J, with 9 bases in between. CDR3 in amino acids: CASSPTETGELFF. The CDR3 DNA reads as TGTGCCAGCAGTCCCACAGAGACCGGGGAGCTGTTTTTT.

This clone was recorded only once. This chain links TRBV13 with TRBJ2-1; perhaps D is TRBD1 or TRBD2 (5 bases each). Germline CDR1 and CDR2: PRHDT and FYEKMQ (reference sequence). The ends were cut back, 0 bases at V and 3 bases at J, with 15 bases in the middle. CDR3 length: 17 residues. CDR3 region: CASSLGPRVRGYNEQFF. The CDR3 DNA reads TGTGCCAGCAGCTTAGGACCTCGAGTGAGGGGCTACAATGAGCAGTTCTTC.

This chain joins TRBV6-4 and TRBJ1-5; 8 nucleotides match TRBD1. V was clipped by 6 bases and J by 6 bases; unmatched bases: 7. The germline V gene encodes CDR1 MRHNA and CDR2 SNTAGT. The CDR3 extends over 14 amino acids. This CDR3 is CASSPTGAIQPQHF. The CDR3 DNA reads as TGTGCCAGCAGCCCGACAGGGGCAATTCAGCCCCAGCATTTT.

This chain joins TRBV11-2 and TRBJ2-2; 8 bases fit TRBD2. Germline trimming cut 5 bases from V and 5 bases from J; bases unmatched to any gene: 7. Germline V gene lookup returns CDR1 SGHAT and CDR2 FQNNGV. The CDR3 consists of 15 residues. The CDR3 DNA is TGTGCCAGCAGCCCAGGGGCTAGCGGGACCGGGGAGCTGTTTTTT. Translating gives CASSPGASGTGELFF. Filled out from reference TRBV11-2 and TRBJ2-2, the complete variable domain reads EAGVAQSPRYKIIEKRQSVAFWCNPISGHATLYWYQQILGQGPKLLIQFQNNGVVDDSQLPKDRFSAERLKGVDSTLKIQPAKLEDSAVYLCASSPGASGTGELFFGEGSRLTVL.

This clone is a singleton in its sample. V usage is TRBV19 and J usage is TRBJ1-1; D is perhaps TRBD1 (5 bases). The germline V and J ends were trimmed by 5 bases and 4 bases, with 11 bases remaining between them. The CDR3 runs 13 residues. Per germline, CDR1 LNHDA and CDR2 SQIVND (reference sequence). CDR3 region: CASSLWGSTEAFF. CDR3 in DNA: TGTGCCAGTAGTTTATGGGGGAGCACTGAAGCTTTCTTT.

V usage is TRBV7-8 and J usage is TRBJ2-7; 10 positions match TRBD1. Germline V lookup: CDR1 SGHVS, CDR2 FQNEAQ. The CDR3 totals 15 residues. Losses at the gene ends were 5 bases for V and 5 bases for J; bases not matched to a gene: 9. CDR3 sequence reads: CASSRRQGAENEQYF. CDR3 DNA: TGTGCCAGCAGCCGGCGACAGGGGGCAGAGAACGAGCAGTACTTC. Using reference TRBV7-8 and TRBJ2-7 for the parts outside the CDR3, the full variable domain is GAGVSQSPRYKVAKRGQDVALRCDPISGHVSLFWYQQALGQGPEFLTYFQNEAQLDKSGLPSDRFFAERPEGSVSTLKIQRTQQEDSAVYLCASSRRQGAENEQYFGPGTRLTVT.

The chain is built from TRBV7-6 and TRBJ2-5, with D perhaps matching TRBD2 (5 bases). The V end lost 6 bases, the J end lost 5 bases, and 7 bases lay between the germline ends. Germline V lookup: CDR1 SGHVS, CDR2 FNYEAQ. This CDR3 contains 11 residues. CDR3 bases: TGTGCCAGCAGACGAGGGGAGACCCAGTACTTC. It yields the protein CASRRGETQYF.

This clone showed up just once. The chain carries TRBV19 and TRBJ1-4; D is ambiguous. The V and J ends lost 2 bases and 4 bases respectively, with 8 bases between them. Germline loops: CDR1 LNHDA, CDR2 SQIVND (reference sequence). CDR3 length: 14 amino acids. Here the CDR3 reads CASSIQNHNEKLFF. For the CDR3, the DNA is TGTGCCAGTAGTATACAGAACCATAATGAAAAACTGTTTTTT.

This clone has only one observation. This CDR3 is CASSRDRGGEQYF. CDR3 DNA: TGCGCCAGCAGCCGGGACAGGGGCGGCGAGCAGTACTTC. The rearrangement uses TRBV10-2 and TRBJ2-7; 10 positions agree with TRBD1. The CDR3 is 13 residues long. Germline-derived CDR1 and CDR2 are WSHSY and SAAADI. V trimming: 6 bases; J trimming: 6 bases; junction bases outside the gene matches: 5.

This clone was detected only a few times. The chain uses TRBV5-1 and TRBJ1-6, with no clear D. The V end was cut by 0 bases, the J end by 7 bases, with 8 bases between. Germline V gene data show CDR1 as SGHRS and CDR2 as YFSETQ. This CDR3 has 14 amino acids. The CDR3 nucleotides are TGCGCCAGCAGCTTGGAAGGGCCGAATTCACCCCTCCACTTT. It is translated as CASSLEGPNSPLHF.

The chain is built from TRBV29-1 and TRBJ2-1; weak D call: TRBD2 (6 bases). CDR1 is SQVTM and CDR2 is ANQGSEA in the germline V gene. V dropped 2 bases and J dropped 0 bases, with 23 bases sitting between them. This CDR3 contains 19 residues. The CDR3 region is CSVERVLAESRGSYNEQFF. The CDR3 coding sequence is TGCAGCGTTGAACGGGTATTAGCGGAATCTAGGGGCTCCTACAATGAGCAGTTCTTC.

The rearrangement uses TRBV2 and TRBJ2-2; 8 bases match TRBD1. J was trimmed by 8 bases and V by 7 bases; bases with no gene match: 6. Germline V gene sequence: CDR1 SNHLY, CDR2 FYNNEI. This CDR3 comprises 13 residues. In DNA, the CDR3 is TGTGCCAGCATCACAGGGGGACCGGGGGAGCTGTTTTTT. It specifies CASITGGPGELFF.

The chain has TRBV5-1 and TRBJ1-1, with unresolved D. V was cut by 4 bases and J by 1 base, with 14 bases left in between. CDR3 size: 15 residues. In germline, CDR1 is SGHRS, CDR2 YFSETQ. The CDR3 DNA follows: TGCGCCAGCAGCCTCCCGGAACAAGGGAACACTGAAGCTTTCTTT. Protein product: CASSLPEQGNTEAFF. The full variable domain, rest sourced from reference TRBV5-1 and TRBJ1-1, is KAGVTQTPRYLIKTRGQQVTLSCSPISGHRSVSWYQQTPGQGLQFLFEYFSETQRNKGNFPGRFSGRQFSNSRSEMNVSTLELGDSALYLCASSLPEQGNTEAFFGQGTRLTVV.

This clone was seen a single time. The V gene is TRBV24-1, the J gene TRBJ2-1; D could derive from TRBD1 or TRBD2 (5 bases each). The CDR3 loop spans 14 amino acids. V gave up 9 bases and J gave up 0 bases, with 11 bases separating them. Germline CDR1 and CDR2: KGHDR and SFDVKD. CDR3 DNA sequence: TGTGCCACCTCAGGGACCAGCTCCTACAATGAGCAGTTCTTC. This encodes CATSGTSSYNEQFF.

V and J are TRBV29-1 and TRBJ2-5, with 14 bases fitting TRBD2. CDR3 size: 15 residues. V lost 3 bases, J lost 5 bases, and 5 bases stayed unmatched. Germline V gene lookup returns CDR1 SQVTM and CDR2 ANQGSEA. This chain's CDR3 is CSVEGLAGAGETQYF. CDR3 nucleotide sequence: TGCAGCGTTGAGGGACTAGCGGGAGCGGGGGAGACCCAGTACTTC.

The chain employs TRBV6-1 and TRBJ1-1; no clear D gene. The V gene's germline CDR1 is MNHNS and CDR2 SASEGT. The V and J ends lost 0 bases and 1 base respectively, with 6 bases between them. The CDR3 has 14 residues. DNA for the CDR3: TGTGCCAGCAGTGAAGCGACGGAGAACACTGAAGCTTTCTTT. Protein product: CASSEATENTEAFF.

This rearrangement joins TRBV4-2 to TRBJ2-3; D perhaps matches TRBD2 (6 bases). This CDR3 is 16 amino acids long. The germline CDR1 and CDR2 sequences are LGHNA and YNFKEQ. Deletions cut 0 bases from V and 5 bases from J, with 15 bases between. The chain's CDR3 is CASSQEGGRDGDTQYF. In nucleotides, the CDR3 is TGTGCCAGCAGCCAAGAGGGCGGGCGGGACGGAGATACGCAGTATTTT.